Listed below are T cell receptor beta chains from one sample, sequenced in a study of shared clonotypes between healthy human individuals. TCRdb's copy holds only in-frame clones and misses some; the assay was immunoSEQ multiplex PCR. The table has over a million clones, nearly 99% seen once. The sample consisted of naive CD4+ T cells sorted from blood. These receptor sequences come from a man aged 30 to 45 in good health. CDR3s include the opening cysteine and the closing phenylalanine or tryptophan. D genes are given only for firm matches. Where a row states a size, it is once, few, many or the class of an expanded clone; other rows omit it.

clone size | J gene | V gene | D gene | CDR3 protein | CDR3 DNA
NA | TRBJ2-7 | TRBV9 | TRBD2 | CASSVEAGAYEQYF | TGTGCCAGCAGCGTAGAGGCGGGAGCCTACGAGCAGTACTTC
once | TRBJ2-7 | TRBV7-9 | NA | CASSFPGVSYEQYF | TGTGCCAGCAGCTTTCCAGGCGTCTCCTACGAGCAGTACTTC
NA | TRBJ2-2 | TRBV7-3 | NA | CASSSRVTGELFF | TGTGCCAGCAGTTCAAGGGTCACCGGGGAGCTGTTTTTT
NA | TRBJ2-3 | TRBV2 | NA | CASSEPGRRGTDTQYF | TGTGCCAGCAGTGAACCCGGGAGACGGGGCACAGATACGCAGTATTTT
NA | TRBJ2-5 | TRBV5-1 | TRBD1 | CASSRQGRQETQYF | TGCGCCAGCAGCCGACAGGGGAGACAAGAGACCCAGTACTTC
NA | TRBJ2-2 | TRBV19 | NA | CASSTSYTGELFF | TGTGCCAGTAGTACCTCTTACACCGGGGAGCTGTTTTTT
NA | TRBJ2-7 | TRBV6-5 | NA | CASSLLGNSANEQYF | TGTGCCAGCAGCCTCTTGGGGAATTCCGCTAACGAGCAGTACTTC
NA | TRBJ2-7 | TRBV4-1 | TRBD2 | CASSQALAGGLYEQYF | TGCGCCAGCAGCCAAGCGCTAGCGGGAGGGCTATACGAGCAGTACTTC
NA | TRBJ2-5 | TRBV11-2 | NA | CASSVGGTPGETQYF | TGTGCCAGCAGCGTAGGGGGGACCCCTGGGGAGACCCAGTACTTC
few | TRBJ2-7 | TRBV10-3 | NA | CATGPRGEQYF | TGTGCGACGGGACCCCGAGGGGAGCAGTACTTC
NA | TRBJ2-7 | TRBV18 | TRBD1 | CASSPTGQGWYEQYF | TGTGCCAGCTCACCGACGGGACAGGGTTGGTACGAGCAGTACTTC
NA | TRBJ1-4 | TRBV9 | TRBD1 | CASSPLDRVFEKLFF | TGTGCCAGCAGCCCATTGGACAGGGTATTCGAAAAACTGTTTTTT
NA | TRBJ2-2 | TRBV7-2 | TRBD1 | CASSRDRGGSGELFF | TGTGCCAGCAGCCGGGACAGGGGAGGTTCCGGGGAGCTGTTTTTT
NA | TRBJ2-3 | TRBV7-6 | TRBD2 | CASSLPYRRAPSGSTDTQYF | TGTGCCAGCAGCTTACCCTATCGGAGAGCCCCTAGCGGAAGCACAGATACGCAGTATTTT
NA | TRBJ1-1 | TRBV12-5 | TRBD1 | CASGNDRGRSRDTEAFF | TGTGCTAGTGGCAATGACAGGGGGCGCAGTAGAGACACTGAAGCTTTCTTT
NA | TRBJ2-7 | TRBV5-1 | TRBD1 | CASSQSTTGSYSSSYEQYF | TGCGCCAGCAGCCAATCCACGACAGGGTCCTACTCGAGCTCCTACGAGCAGTACTTC
NA | TRBJ2-5 | TRBV9 | NA | CASSVQGDIQETQYF | TGTGCCAGCAGCGTGCAGGGAGATATCCAAGAGACCCAGTACTTC
once | TRBJ2-3 | TRBV6-5 | NA | CASRFGGASTDTQYF | TGTGCCAGCAGGTTTGGCGGGGCTAGCACAGATACGCAGTATTTT
once | TRBJ2-1 | TRBV5-1 | TRBD2 | CASSRGLAGGEDEQFF | TGCGCCAGCAGCCGCGGACTAGCGGGAGGTGAAGATGAGCAGTTCTTC
NA | TRBJ2-1 | TRBV28 | NA | CASSLRWLNEQFF | TGTGCCAGCAGTTTACGGTGGCTCAATGAGCAGTTCTTC
NA | TRBJ2-6 | TRBV12-5 | NA | CASGRRDAGQSRANVLTF | TGTGCTAGTGGTCGAAGGGATGCAGGACAAAGTCGGGCCAACGTCCTGACTTTC
NA | TRBJ2-5 | TRBV5-1 | TRBD2 | CASSLERLAGGETQYF | TGCGCCAGCAGCTTGGAAAGGCTAGCGGGAGGAGAGACCCAGTACTTC
NA | TRBJ2-7 | TRBV9 | NA | CASSPLSYGTYEQYF | TGTGCCAGCAGCCCCCTCAGCTACGGGACCTACGAGCAGTACTTC
NA | TRBJ2-3 | TRBV5-6 | NA | CASSLGVVKVTQYF | TGTGCCAGCAGCTTGGGGGTGGTAAAGGTTACGCAGTATTTT
NA | TRBJ2-5 | TRBV5-1 | NA | CASSRGLSGEETQYF | TGCGCCAGCAGCCGGGGGTTGTCAGGGGAAGAGACCCAGTACTTC
NA | TRBJ2-3 | TRBV19 | TRBD2 | CASSKLAFSTDTQYF | TGTGCCAGTAGTAAACTAGCGTTTAGCACAGATACGCAGTATTTT
NA | TRBJ2-1 | TRBV18 | TRBD2 | CASGPGLAGEQFF | TGTGCCAGTGGACCGGGACTAGCTGGTGAGCAGTTCTTC
NA | TRBJ2-2 | TRBV9 | NA | CASSVVSTPNTGELFF | TGTGCCAGCAGCGTAGTGAGCACACCGAACACCGGGGAGCTGTTTTTT
once | TRBJ2-1 | TRBV7-3 | TRBD2 | CASSQGTSGSNEQFF | TGTGCCAGCAGTCAAGGGACTAGCGGGAGCAATGAGCAGTTCTTC
NA | TRBJ1-5 | TRBV28 | NA | CASIPLGGGSNQPQHF | TGTGCCAGCATCCCACTCGGAGGGGGGAGCAATCAGCCCCAGCATTTT
NA | TRBJ1-5 | TRBV21-1 | NA | CASSKARGAGGNQPQHF | TGTGCCAGCAGCAAAGCTAGGGGGGCTGGGGGCAATCAGCCCCAGCATTTT
NA | TRBJ2-3 | TRBV19 | NA | CASSLFRTQENTQYF | TGTGCCAGTAGTTTATTTAGGACACAAGAGAATACGCAGTATTTT
NA | TRBJ2-6 | TRBV7-9 | TRBD1 | CAPKGQGDSGANVLTF | TGTGCTCCAAAGGGACAGGGTGACTCTGGGGCCAACGTCCTGACTTTC
NA | TRBJ2-3 | TRBV18 | TRBD2 | CASSPMSGRDTQYF | TGTGCCAGCTCACCGATGAGCGGGAGGGATACGCAGTATTTT
NA | TRBJ2-3 | TRBV4-3 | TRBD2 | CASSQRSGRAKDTQYF | TGCGCCAGCAGCCAACGCAGCGGGAGGGCCAAAGATACGCAGTATTTT
NA | TRBJ1-2 | TRBV6-1 | NA | CASRPSRWQDGYTF | TGTGCCAGCAGGCCCAGTCGTTGGCAGGACGGCTACACCTTC
NA | TRBJ2-5 | TRBV6-1 | NA | CASSPDWKETQYF | TGTGCCAGCAGCCCCGACTGGAAAGAGACCCAGTACTTC
NA | TRBJ2-1 | TRBV6-6 | NA | CASSYSKGEQFF | TGTGCCAGCAGTTACTCGAAAGGTGAGCAGTTCTTC
NA | TRBJ1-2 | TRBV19 | NA | CASSPVQARTYGYTF | TGTGCCAGTAGCCCCGTTCAAGCGCGAACATATGGCTACACCTTC
NA | TRBJ2-1 | TRBV9 | TRBD2 | CASSTPGLENNEQFF | TGTGCCAGCAGCACCCCGGGACTAGAAAACAATGAGCAGTTCTTC
NA | TRBJ2-1 | TRBV19 | NA | CATRTANYNEQFF | TGTGCCACCAGGACAGCTAACTACAATGAGCAGTTCTTC
NA | TRBJ2-3 | TRBV29-1 | TRBD2 | CSVEAVSRLAGRGDTQYF | TGCAGCGTTGAGGCCGTGAGTCGGCTAGCGGGAAGGGGAGATACGCAGTATTTT
NA | TRBJ2-1 | TRBV9 | TRBD1 | CASSVAAQGVSEQFF | TGTGCCAGCAGCGTAGCAGCCCAGGGGGTCAGTGAGCAGTTCTTC
NA | TRBJ2-7 | TRBV19 | TRBD1 | CASSISTGGRYEQYF | TGTGCCAGTAGTATCTCGACAGGGGGGCGATACGAGCAGTACTTC
once | TRBJ2-1 | TRBV19 | NA | CASNGGIGEQFF | TGTGCCAGCAATGGGGGAATCGGTGAGCAGTTCTTC
NA | TRBJ1-2 | TRBV29-1 | NA | CSVEDWGVGYGYTF | TGCAGCGTTGAAGATTGGGGGGTTGGCTATGGCTACACCTTC
NA | TRBJ2-3 | TRBV4-1 | TRBD2 | CASSPWTSGSQDTQYF | TGCGCCAGCAGCCCCTGGACTAGCGGGAGTCAAGATACGCAGTATTTT
NA | TRBJ1-3 | TRBV28 | NA | CASSLPVGSGNTIYF | TGTGCCAGCAGTTTGCCCGTCGGCTCTGGAAACACCATATATTTT
NA | TRBJ1-1 | TRBV10-3 | NA | CAISENRVGAEAFF | TGTGCCATCAGTGAGAATCGGGTGGGAGCTGAAGCTTTCTTT
once | TRBJ2-7 | TRBV5-6 | NA | CASYQGGRYEQYF | TGTGCCAGCTACCAGGGCGGACGCTACGAGCAGTACTTC
once | TRBJ2-7 | TRBV5-4 | TRBD2 | CASSQTGGSYEQYF | TGTGCCAGCAGCCAGACGGGAGGATCCTACGAGCAGTACTTC
once | TRBJ2-1 | TRBV2 | NA | CASSGDFSSYNEQFF | TGTGCCAGCAGCGGGGACTTCAGCTCCTACAATGAGCAGTTCTTC
NA | TRBJ2-7 | TRBV11-2 | NA | CASSVGTYEQYF | TGTGCCAGCAGCGTAGGTACCTACGAGCAGTACTTC
once | TRBJ2-2 | TRBV27 | TRBD2 | CASSLRRPRTSTGELFF | TGTGCCAGCAGTTTGCGCCGCCCCCGGACTAGCACCGGGGAGCTGTTTTTT
NA | TRBJ2-1 | TRBV30 | TRBD2 | CAWSLVAGYNEQFF | TGTGCCTGGAGTTTGGTAGCGGGGTACAATGAGCAGTTCTTC
NA | TRBJ1-2 | TRBV19 | NA | CASSIQELYGYTF | TGTGCCAGTAGTATACAGGAACTCTATGGCTACACCTTC
NA | TRBJ2-7 | TRBV7-2 | NA | CASSSARNYEQYF | TGTGCCAGCAGCTCAGCTAGAAACTACGAGCAGTACTTC
NA | TRBJ2-3 | TRBV28 | NA | CASSLGQAAGTDTQYF | TGTGCCAGCAGTTTAGGGCAGGCGGCTGGCACAGATACGCAGTATTTT
NA | TRBJ1-4 | TRBV18 | NA | CASWGGAGKLFF | TGTGCCAGCTGGGGGGGCGCCGGAAAACTGTTTTTT